What follows describes a single TCR beta chain. The specificity of this receptor is unknown. No base quality values were provided; no much bigger clone lies one nucleotide off. Other nucleotide sequences in the sample specify the same CDR3. These data originate in a study of shared clonotypes between healthy human individuals (TCRdb year 2020). Study-level background: Three men and two women, aged 18 to 49 years, made up the cohort. Leukapheresis yielded between about 0.9 and 8.9 billion PBMCs per donor. Per donor, three plates each were used for CD4 naive and CD4 memory, two for CD8 naive, and one for CD8 memory. Libraries were prepared and TCR repertoires were sequenced by different laboratories using diverse techniques, in order to increase sequencing depth and limit assay-specific biases. To estimate repertoire size and how much clonotype sharing occurs between individuals, the study deeply sequenced the blood TCR repertoires of about five healthy adults.

Using the deep immunoSEQ assay, multiplex PCR amplified TCR CDR3 regions from genomic DNA. Genomic DNA extracted from each cell subset was distributed evenly over all wells of several immunoSEQ 96-well plates, and each plate served as one replicate. For sorted subsets, approximately 0.2 ug of genomic DNA, equivalent to around 30,000 T cell genomes, went into each replicate PCR. The purified libraries were quantified using a Qubit 3.0 fluorometer, sized with a Bioanalyzer 2100, and then quantified again using the KAPA Library Quantification kit. Each immunoSEQ 96-well plate was sequenced on its own single-read 150-cycle Illumina NextSeq 550 flow cell. The study's processing was this. The immunoSEQ output contained only junctional sequences without quality scores, so filtering could not match that applied to full-length reads. To assign V/J genes and CDR3, sequences were annotated using PyIR, a Python wrapper for IgBLAST v1.9, with IMGT germline references. Reads were removed for weak V/J assignments (E-value above 1e-6), missing CDR3, stop codons, out-of-frame junctions, or ambiguous translated residues. V3J clonotypes were defined as sequences sharing an identical inferred V gene, J gene, and CDR3 amino acid sequence. To compute the percentage overlap between repertoires, the number of shared unique clonotypes was divided by the size of the smaller repertoire. RTK rarefaction, the Chao1 estimator, and Recon v2.1 estimates of unobserved clonotypes were used to assess repertoire richness. OLGA was used to compute generation probabilities for all TCRbeta clonotypes that the gDNA method yielded from a few donors. TCRdb re-hosts the immuneACCESS table, in-frame sequences only. Its copies lack some clones; in the studies checked, an unresolved V gene accounts for under half of them, and the cause for the rest is not known. That table gives V, J and clone size, and the DNA gave D and trimming. The sample profile shows around 1,900,000 clones; 90% to 95% of them were found once. The top ten clones comprise more than 1.5% of the sample.

Summary of the overall study and its limitations: Pairwise subsampling indicated that sequencing depth was expected to affect the degree of clonotype sharing among donors. Clonotypes shared by all four sorted-subset donors showed higher generation probabilities than non-shared clonotypes. Incomplete sequencing was indicated by rarefaction of sorted-subset datasets, despite the large sequencing depth. Sampling was limited to blood, and TCR repertoires in tissue likely differ from TCR repertoires in blood. Because the study included only a small number of donors, the genetic and exposure-history diversity represented was limited. Estimated clonotype richness was generally larger for naive than for memory subsets. Across a handful of donors, roughly 5% of naive CD4, around 3.3% of naive CD8, under 2.5% of memory CD4, and over 0.35% of memory CD8 clonotypes were shared.

CD8 naive samples consisted of CD45RO-negative cells that were positively selected for CCR7, yielding a CD45RA+CCR7+ population without TemRA cells. The donors were healthy, HIV-negative adults who had no recently reported acute infections or vaccinations. All donors were Caucasian adults living in Nashville, Tennessee, USA. After blood collection by leukapheresis, PBMCs were isolated using Ficoll-Histopaque density gradient centrifugation and then cryopreserved in the vapor phase of liquid nitrogen. Analytical flow cytometry was used to check the purity and quantity of each magnetically sorted T cell population. Genomic DNA was isolated from every sorted fraction and measured by UV absorbance on a Nanodrop 2000c. V is pared back by 3 bases and J by 0 bases, with 9 bases lying between the germline termini. The CDR3 goes from the cysteine to the phenylalanine over 15 residues. The retained sequence is limited to the CDR3, 45 bases, with the frame set at the first base. As encoded in the germline V gene (reference sequence), CDR1 is LNHDA while CDR2 is SQIVND.

The chain was built from TRBV19 and TRBJ2-1, with no confidently assigned D gene. The sequenced material came from naive CD8+ T cells from PBMCs. This specimen's cell subset or site label, per the study, means: CD45RA+CCR7+. The TCR sequence derives from a man aged 18-30 years in good health. Some clones in this sample may be carry-over from other donors' samples. The nucleotides are TGTGCCAGTAGTATCCTGCAAAGCTCCTACAATGAGCAGTTCTTC. Translated, this is CASSILQSSYNEQFF. Full variable domain (CDR3 extended with the reference TRBV19 and TRBJ2-1 proteins): DGGITQSPKYLFRKEGQNVTLSCEQNLNHDAMYWYRQDPGQGLRLIYYSQIVNDFQKGDIAEGYSVSREKKESFPLTVTSAQKNPTAFYLCASSILQSSYNEQFFGPGTRLTVL.